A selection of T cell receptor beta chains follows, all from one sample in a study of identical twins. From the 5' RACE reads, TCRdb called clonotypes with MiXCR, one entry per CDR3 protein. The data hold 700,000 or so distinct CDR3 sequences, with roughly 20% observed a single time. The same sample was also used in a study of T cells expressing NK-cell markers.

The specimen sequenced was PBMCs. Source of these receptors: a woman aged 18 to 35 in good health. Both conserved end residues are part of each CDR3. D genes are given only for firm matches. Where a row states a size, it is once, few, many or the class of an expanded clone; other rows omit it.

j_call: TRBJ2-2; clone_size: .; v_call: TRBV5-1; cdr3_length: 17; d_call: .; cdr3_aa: CASNQIPTGTNTGELFF; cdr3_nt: TGCGCCAGCAACCAGATTCCGACGGGGACGAACACCGGGGAGCTGTTTTTT
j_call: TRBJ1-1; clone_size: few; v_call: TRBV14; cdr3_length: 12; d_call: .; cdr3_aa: CASRPGASEAFF; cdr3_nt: TGTGCCAGCAGGCCAGGGGCTAGTGAAGCTTTCTTT
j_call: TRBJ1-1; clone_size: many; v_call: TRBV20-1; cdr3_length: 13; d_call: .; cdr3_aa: CSAPYGAGVVAFF; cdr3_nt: TGCAGTGCTCCCTATGGGGCAGGGGTCGTAGCTTTCTTT
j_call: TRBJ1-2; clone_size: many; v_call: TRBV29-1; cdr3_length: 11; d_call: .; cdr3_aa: CSVGLYEGYTF; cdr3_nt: TGCAGCGTGGGACTTTACGAGGGCTACACCTTC
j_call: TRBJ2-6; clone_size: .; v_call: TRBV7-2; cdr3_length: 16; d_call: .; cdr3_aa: CASSLNRVAGANVLTF; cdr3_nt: TGTGCCAGCAGCTTAAATCGGGTAGCGGGGGCCAACGTCCTGACTTTC
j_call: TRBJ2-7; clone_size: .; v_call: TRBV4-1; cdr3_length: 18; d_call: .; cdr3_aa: CASSQVAVSSGSSYEQYF; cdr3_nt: TGCGCCAGCAGCCAAGTAGCGGTTAGCAGCGGAAGCTCCTACGAGCAGTACTTC
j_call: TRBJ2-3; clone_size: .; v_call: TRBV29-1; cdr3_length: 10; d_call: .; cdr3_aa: CSVLVDTQYF; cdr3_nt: TGCAGCGTGCTCGTAGATACGCAGTATTTT
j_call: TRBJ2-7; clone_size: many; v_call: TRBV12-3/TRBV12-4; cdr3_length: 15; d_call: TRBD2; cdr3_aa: CASSLSLAGSYEQYF; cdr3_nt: TGTGCCAGCAGTTTATCCCTAGCGGGGTCCTACGAGCAGTACTTC
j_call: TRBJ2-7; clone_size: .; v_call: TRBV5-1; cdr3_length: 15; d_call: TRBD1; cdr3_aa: CASSLAVGTGQEQYF; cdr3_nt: TGCGCCAGCAGCTTGGCCGTCGGGACAGGCCAGGAGCAGTACTTC
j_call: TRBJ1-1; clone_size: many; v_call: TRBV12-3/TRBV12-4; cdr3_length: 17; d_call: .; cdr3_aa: CASSFPPYVRVNTEAFF; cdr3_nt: TGTGCCAGCAGTTTTCCCCCATACGTCAGGGTTAACACTGAAGCTTTCTTT
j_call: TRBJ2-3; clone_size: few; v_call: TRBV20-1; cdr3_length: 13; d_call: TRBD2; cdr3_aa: CSARAGAIDTQYF; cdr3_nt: TGCAGTGCTAGGGCGGGAGCAATAGATACGCAGTATTTT
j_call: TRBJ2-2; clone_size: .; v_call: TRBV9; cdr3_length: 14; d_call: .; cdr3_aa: CASSSRTGTGELFF; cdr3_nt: TGTGCCAGCAGCTCCAGAACAGGCACCGGGGAGCTGTTTTTT
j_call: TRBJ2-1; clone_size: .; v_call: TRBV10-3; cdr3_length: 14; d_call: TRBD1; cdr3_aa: CAIREGQDGNEQFF; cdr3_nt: TGTGCCATCAGGGAGGGACAGGACGGCAATGAGCAGTTCTTC
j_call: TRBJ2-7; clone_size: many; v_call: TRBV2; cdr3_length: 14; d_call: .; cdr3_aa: CASIQGSSSYEQYF; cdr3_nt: TGTGCCAGCATCCAGGGGTCCTCCTCCTACGAGCAGTACTTC
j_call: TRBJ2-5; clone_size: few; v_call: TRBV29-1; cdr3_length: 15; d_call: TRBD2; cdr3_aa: CSVSGTSGTEETQYF; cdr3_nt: TGCAGCGTTTCCGGGACTAGCGGGACGGAAGAGACCCAGTACTTC
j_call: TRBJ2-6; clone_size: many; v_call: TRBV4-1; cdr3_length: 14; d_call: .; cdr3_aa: CASSQLSGANVLTF; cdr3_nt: TGCGCCAGCAGCCAATTATCTGGGGCCAACGTCCTGACTTTC
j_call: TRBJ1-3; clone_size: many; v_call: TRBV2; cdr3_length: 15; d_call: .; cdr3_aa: CASSEEGSSGNTIYF; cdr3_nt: TGTGCCAGCAGTGAGGAGGGCTCCTCTGGAAACACCATATATTTT
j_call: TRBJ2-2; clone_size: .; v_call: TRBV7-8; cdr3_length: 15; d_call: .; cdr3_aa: CASWRDLARGGELFF; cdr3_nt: TGTGCCAGCTGGAGGGACCTGGCACGTGGCGGGGAGCTGTTTTTT
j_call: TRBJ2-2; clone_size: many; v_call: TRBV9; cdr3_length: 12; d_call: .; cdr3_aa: CASSVGPGELFF; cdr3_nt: TGTGCCAGCAGCGTAGGGCCCGGGGAGCTGTTTTTT
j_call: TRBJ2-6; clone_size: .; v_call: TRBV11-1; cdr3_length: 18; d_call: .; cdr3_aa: CASSFVGRGVSGANVLTF; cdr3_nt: TGTGCCAGCAGCTTTGTAGGCAGGGGAGTTTCTGGGGCCAACGTCCTGACTTTC
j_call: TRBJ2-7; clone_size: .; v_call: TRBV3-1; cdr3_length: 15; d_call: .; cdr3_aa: CASSQEYSRNYEQYF; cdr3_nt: TGTGCCAGCAGCCAAGAATACAGTAGAAACTACGAGCAGTACTTC
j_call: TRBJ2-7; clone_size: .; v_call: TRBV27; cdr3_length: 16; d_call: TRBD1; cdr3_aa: CASSPLGTGGTNEQYF; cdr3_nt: TGTGCCAGCAGTCCGTTGGGGACAGGGGGGACCAACGAGCAGTACTTC
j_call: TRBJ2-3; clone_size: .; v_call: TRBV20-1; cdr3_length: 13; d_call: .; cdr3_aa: CSAIRELTDTQYF; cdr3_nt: TGCAGTGCTATACGGGAGTTAACAGATACGCAGTATTTT
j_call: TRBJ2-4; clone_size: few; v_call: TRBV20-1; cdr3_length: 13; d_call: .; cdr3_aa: CSARQEGKNIQYF; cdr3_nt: TGCAGTGCTCGGCAGGAAGGCAAAAACATTCAGTACTTC
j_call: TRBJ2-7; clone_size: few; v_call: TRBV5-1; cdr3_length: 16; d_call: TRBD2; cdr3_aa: CASSLGSIGTTYEQYF; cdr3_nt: TGCGCCAGCAGCTTGGGAAGTATAGGGACTACCTACGAGCAGTACTTC
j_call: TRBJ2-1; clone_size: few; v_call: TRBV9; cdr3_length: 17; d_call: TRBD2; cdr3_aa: CASSVGLAGGGYNEQFF; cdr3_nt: TGTGCCAGCAGCGTAGGGCTAGCGGGGGGCGGGTACAATGAGCAGTTCTTC
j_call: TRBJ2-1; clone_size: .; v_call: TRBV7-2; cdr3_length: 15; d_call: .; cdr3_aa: CASSLGWKSYNEQFF; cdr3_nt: TGTGCCAGCAGCTTAGGTTGGAAGTCCTACAATGAGCAGTTCTTC
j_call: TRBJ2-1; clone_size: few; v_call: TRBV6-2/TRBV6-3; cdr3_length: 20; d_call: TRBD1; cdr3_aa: CATRAQGALPAARSYNEQFF; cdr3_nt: TGTGCCACCAGGGCCCAGGGGGCCCTCCCAGCGGCCCGCTCCTACAATGAGCAGTTCTTC
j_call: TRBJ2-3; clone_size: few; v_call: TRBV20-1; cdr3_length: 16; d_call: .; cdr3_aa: CSAREFTGGGTDTQYF; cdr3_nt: TGCAGTGCTAGAGAGTTCACGGGTGGGGGCACAGATACGCAGTATTTT
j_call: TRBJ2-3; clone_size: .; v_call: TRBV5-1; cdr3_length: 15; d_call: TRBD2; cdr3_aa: CASSWGGRLTDTQYF; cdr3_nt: TGCGCCAGCAGCTGGGGAGGGAGACTTACAGATACGCAGTATTTT
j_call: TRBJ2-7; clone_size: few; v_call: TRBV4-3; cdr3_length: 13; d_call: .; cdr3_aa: CASSSRLEREQYF; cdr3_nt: TGCGCCAGCAGCTCCCGATTGGAACGCGAGCAGTACTTC
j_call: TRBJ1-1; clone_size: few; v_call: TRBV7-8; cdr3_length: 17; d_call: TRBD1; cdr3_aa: CASSSVPGQGLNTEAFF; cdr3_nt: TGTGCCAGCAGCTCCGTCCCGGGACAGGGACTGAACACTGAAGCTTTCTTT
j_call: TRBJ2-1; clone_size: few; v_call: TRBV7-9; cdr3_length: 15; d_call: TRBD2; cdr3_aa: CASSSLLARNNEQFF; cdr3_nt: TGTGCCAGCAGCTCGTTACTAGCGAGAAACAATGAGCAGTTCTTC
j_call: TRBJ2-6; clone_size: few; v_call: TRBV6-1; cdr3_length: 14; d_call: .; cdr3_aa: CASKSFGGANVLTF; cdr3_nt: TGTGCCAGCAAAAGCTTCGGGGGGGCCAACGTCCTGACTTTC
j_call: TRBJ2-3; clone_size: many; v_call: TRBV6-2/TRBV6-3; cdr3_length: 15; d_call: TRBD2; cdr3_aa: CASSRLAGGSDTQYF; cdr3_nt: TGTGCCAGCAGCAGACTAGCGGGAGGGTCAGATACGCAGTATTTT
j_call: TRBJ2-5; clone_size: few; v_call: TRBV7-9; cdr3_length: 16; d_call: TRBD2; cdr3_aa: CASSPPTSGAQETQYF; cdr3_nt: TGTGCCAGCAGCCCTCCTACTAGCGGGGCCCAAGAGACCCAGTACTTC
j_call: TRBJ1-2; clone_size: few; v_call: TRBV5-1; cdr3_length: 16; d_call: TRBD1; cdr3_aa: CASSLKTGGGDYGYTF; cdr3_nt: TGCGCCAGCAGCCTGAAAACAGGGGGAGGGGACTATGGCTACACCTTC
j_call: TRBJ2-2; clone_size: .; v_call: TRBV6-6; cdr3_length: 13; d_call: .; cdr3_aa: CASGGSSAGELFF; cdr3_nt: TGTGCCAGCGGGGGGAGTAGCGCCGGGGAGCTGTTTTTT
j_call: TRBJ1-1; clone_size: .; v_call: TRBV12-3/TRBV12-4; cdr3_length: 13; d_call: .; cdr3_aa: CASSSVTSTEAFF; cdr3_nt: TGTGCCAGCAGTTCAGTGACGAGCACTGAAGCTTTCTTT
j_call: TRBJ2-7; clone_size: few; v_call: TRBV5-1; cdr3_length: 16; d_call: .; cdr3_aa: CASSSSHNGNDNEQYF; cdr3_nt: TGCGCCAGCAGTTCTTCACACAACGGCAACGACAACGAGCAGTACTTC
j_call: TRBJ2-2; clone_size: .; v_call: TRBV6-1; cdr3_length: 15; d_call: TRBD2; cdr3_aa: CASSPRGAGGGELFF; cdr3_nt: TGTGCCAGCAGTCCCCGAGGGGCGGGAGGCGGGGAGCTGTTTTTT
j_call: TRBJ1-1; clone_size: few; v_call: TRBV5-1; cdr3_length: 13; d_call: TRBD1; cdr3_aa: CASSWTGADEAFF; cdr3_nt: TGCGCCAGCAGCTGGACAGGGGCGGATGAAGCTTTCTTT
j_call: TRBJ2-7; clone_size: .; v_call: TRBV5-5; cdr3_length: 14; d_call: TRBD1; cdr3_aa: CASSRQGFPYEQYF; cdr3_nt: TGTGCCAGCAGCCGACAGGGGTTCCCCTACGAGCAGTACTTC
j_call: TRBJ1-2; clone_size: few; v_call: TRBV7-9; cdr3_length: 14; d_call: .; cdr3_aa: CASSLSVGGESYTF; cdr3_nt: TGTGCCAGCAGCTTATCAGTGGGTGGTGAGAGCTACACCTTC
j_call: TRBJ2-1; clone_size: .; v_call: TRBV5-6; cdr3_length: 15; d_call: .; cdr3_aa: CASRGGTGQGGERFF; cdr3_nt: TGTGCCAGCAGAGGCGGGACTGGGCAAGGGGGTGAGCGATTCTTC
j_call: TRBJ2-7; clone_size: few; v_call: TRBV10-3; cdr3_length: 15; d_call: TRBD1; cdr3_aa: CAISESSGGVDEQYF; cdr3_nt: TGTGCCATCAGTGAGTCGTCAGGGGGTGTTGACGAGCAGTACTTC
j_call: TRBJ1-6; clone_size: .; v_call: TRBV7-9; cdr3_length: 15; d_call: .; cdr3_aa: CASSLGGNYNSPLHF; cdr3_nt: TGTGCCAGCAGCTTAGGAGGCAACTATAATTCACCCCTCCACTTT
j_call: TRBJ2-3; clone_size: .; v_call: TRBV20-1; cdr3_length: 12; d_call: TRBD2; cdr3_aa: CSFTAGTDTQYF; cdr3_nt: TGCAGTTTCACAGCGGGAACAGATACGCAGTATTTT
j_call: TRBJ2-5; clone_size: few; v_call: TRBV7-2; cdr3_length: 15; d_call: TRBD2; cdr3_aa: CASSPTSGSQETQYF; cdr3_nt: TGTGCCAGCAGCCCCACTAGCGGGAGCCAAGAGACCCAGTACTTC
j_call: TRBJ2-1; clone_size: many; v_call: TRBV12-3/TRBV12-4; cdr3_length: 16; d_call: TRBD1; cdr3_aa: CASSLRTGLPYNEQFF; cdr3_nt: TGTGCCAGCAGTTTGCGGACAGGCTTACCCTACAATGAGCAGTTCTTC
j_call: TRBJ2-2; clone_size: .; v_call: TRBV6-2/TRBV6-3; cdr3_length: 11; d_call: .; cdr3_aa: CASREEAELFF; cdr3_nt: TGTGCCAGCAGGGAGGAAGCGGAGCTGTTTTTT
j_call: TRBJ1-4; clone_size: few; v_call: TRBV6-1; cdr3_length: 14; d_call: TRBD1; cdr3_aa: CASSRQGVAEKLFF; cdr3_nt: TGTGCCAGCAGTCGACAGGGTGTAGCTGAAAAACTGTTTTTT